These 3 T cell receptor beta chains came from one sample sequenced in a study of shared clonotypes between healthy human individuals. TCRdb keeps only in-frame clones here, not all; method: immunoSEQ multiplex PCR. The sample records around 1,000,000 clones, roughly 80% being singletons. Source material: memory CD4+ T cells from PBMCs. Documented subset: CD45RA-negative fraction. The receptors come from a man aged 18-30 years in good health. Some clones in this sample may be carry-over from other donors' samples.

This clone came up a few times. The chain has TRBV6-4 and TRBJ1-1, with unresolved D. With 8 bases removed from V and 7 bases from J, the gap between germline ends came to 14 bases. Germline values: CDR1 MRHNA, CDR2 SNTAGT. The CDR3 covers 12 residues. CDR3 sequence (DNA): TGTGCCAGCCGAGAGGGCCACCATGAAGCTTTCTTT. It translates to CASREGHHEAFF.

This chain links TRBV6-5 with TRBJ2-7; D tentatively fits TRBD1 or TRBD2 (5 bases each). CDR1 is MNHEY and CDR2 is SVGAGI in the germline V gene. V was cut by 3 bases and J by 3 bases, with 12 bases left in between. The CDR3 covers 14 residues. In nucleotides, the CDR3 is TGTGCCAGCAGTTATACCCAGGGACGCTACGAGCAGTACTTC. Protein sequence: CASSYTQGRYEQYF.

The chain is built from TRBV5-1 and TRBJ2-3; 9 bases map to TRBD2. V gave up 0 bases and J gave up 3 bases; unmatched junction bases: 8. This CDR3 region has 17 residues. Germline CDR1 SGHRS, CDR2 YFSETQ. In DNA form, the CDR3 reads TGCGCCAGCAGCTTGGGTCTAGCGGGAAGTGCGACAGATACGCAGTATTTT. The encoded protein is CASSLGLAGSATDTQYF.